This TCR beta chain was recorded in a study of T cell responses to AZD1222 COVID-19 vaccine. Here immunoSEQ multiplex PCR was the method, and the copy in TCRdb shows in-frame clones only, minus some. The sample holds some 150,000 clones, 70% to 90% seen once. This CDR3 is built from 15 residues. Trimming shortened V by 3 bases and J by 0 bases, and 9 bases separated the two germline ends. The germline V gene encodes CDR1 PRHDT and CDR2 FYEKMQ (reference sequence). Regarding this clone: Its specificity is unknown.

Whole-study results and caveats: Recipients of two AZD1222 doses showed rising Spike-specific TCR breadth and depth.

This rearrangement joins TRBV13 to TRBJ1-3, with D unresolved. Sequences were derived from peripheral blood, sampled 28 days after the second dose of the MenACWY control vaccine. The receptor was derived from an adult who received the MenACWY meningococcal vaccine as a control. CDR3 bases: TGTGCCAGCAGCTTTCACGGAAGCTCTGGAAACACCATATATTTT. Translating gives CASSFHGSSGNTIYF.